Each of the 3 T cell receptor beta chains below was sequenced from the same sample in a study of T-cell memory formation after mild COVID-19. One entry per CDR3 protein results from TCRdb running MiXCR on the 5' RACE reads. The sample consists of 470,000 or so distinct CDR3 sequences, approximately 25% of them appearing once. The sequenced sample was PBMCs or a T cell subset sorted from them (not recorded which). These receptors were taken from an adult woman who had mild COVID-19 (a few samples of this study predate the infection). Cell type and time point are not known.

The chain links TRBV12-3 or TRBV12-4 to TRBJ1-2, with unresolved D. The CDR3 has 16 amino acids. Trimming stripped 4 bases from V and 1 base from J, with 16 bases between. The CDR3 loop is CASSSPLRKGNYGYTF. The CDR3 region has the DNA TGTGCCAGCAGTTCCCCCCTTCGGAAGGGTAACTATGGCTACACCTTC.

DNA of the CDR3: TGCAGTGCCGGATTCCCTAGCGGGGGGATCAACGAGCAGTACTTC. The encoded protein is CSAGFPSGGINEQYF. The chain joins TRBV20-1 to TRBJ2-7, with 11 nucleotides matching TRBD2. Germline CDR1 is DFQATT and CDR2 is SNEGSKA (reference sequence). V shed 6 bases and J 5 bases; nucleotides not matched to a gene: 12. This CDR3 is 15 amino acids long.

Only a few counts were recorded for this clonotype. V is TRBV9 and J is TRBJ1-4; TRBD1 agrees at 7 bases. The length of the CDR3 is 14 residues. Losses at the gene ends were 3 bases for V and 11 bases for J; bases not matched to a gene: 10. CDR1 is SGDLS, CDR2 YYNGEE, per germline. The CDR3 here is CASSGRTGVDKLFF. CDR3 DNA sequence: TGTGCCAGCAGCGGTCGGACAGGAGTAGACAAACTGTTTTTT.